This T cell receptor beta chain was captured in a study of cytomegalovirus exposure and HLA in healthy donors. CDR1 is LGHNA, CDR2 YNFKEQ, per germline. This CDR3 comprises 17 residues. The V and J ends lost 0 bases and 4 bases, in that order; junction bases with no gene match: 9. Researchers ran the PCR with 60 Vbeta and 13 Jbeta primers. The authors' processing: An analysis that came later counted approximately 76 million unique TCR beta chains, 10 million to 11 million shared. The repertoire was sequenced with immunoSEQ multiplex PCR; TCRdb's copy has only in-frame clones and lacks some. From that table come the V and J calls and clone size; the DNA was used to work out D and trimming. This sample carries 140,000 or so clones, around 9.6% of them seen once, and the ten largest clones take less than 2%. Study results and limitations: Indistinguishable V segments such as TRBV6-2 and TRBV6-3 were excluded. Specificity for CMV antigens was confirmed in vitro for a few of the CMV-associated chains.

Turning to this clone: Its target is not known.

Specimen: PBMCs. The V gene is TRBV4-2, the J gene TRBJ2-1; 7 nucleotides align to TRBD1. The sequence was collected from a male donor in good health and CMV-seronegative. CDR3 region: CASSQDRGQGPYNEQFF. CDR3 in DNA: TGTGCCAGCAGCCAAGATAGGGGGCAGGGCCCTTACAATGAGCAGTTCTTC.